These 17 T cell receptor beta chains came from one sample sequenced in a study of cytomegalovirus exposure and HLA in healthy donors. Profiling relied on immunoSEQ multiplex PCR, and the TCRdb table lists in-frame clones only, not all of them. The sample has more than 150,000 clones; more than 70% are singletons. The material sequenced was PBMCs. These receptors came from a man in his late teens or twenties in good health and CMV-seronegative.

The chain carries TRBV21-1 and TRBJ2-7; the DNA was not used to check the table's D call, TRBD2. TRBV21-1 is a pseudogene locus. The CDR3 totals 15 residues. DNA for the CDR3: TGTGCCAGCAGCAACGGAACTAGCGGGAAGTACGAGCAGTACTTC. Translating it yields CASSNGTSGKYEQYF.

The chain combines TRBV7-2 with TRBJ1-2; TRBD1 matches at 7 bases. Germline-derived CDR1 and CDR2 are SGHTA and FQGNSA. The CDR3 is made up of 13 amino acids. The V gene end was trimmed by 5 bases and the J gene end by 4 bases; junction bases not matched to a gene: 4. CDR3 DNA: TGTGCCAGCAGCCGACAGGGCAGCTATGGCTACACCTTC. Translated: CASSRQGSYGYTF.

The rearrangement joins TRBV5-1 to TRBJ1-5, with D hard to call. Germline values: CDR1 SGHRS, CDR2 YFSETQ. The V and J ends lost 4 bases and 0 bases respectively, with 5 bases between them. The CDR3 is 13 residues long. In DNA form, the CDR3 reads TGCGCCAGCAGCCCAGATAGCAATCAGCCCCAGCATTTT. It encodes CASSPDSNQPQHF.

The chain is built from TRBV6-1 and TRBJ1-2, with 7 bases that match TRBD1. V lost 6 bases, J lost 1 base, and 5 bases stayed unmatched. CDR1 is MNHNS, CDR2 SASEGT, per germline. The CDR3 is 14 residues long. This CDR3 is CASRGDRLNYGYTF. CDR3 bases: TGTGCCAGCAGGGGGGACAGACTTAACTATGGCTACACCTTC.

In DNA form, the CDR3 reads TGTGCCAGCAGCCCTAGGAGCTCTGGAAACACCATATATTTT. Its protein product is CASSPRSSGNTIYF. This chain connects TRBV6-5 to TRBJ1-3, with D hard to call. Germline V gene data show CDR1 as MNHEY and CDR2 as SVGAGI. This CDR3 comprises 14 residues. The V gene lost 6 bases and the J gene lost 0 bases, with 9 bases spanning the gap.

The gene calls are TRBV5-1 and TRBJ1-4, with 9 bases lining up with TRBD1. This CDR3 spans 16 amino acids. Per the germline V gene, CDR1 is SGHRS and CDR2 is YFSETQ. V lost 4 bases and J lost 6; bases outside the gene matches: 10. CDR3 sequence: CASSAPDRGSYEKLFF. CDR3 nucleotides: TGCGCCAGCAGCGCGCCGGACAGGGGATCCTATGAAAAACTGTTTTTT.

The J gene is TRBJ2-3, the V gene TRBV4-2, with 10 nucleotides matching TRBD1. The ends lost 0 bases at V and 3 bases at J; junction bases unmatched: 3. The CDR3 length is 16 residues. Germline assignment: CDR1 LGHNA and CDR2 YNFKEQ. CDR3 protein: CASSQERQGATDTQYF. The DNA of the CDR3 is TGTGCCAGCAGCCAAGAGAGACAGGGGGCAACAGATACGCAGTATTTT.

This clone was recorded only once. CDR3 nucleotides: TGTGCCAGCAGTTTATTGGGGGCAGGGCAGGGGACTGAAGCTTTCTTT. This translates into CASSLLGAGQGTEAFF. The chain combines TRBV28 with TRBJ1-1; tentatively, D is TRBD1 (6 bases). This CDR3 comprises 16 residues. The germline CDR1 and CDR2 sequences are MDHEN and SYDVKM. The V gene lost 1 base and the J gene lost 5 bases, with 17 bases spanning the gap.

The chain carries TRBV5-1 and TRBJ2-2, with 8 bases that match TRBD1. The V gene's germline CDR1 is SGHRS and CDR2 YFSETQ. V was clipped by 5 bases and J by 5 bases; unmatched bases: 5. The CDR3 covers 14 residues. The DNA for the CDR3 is TGCGCCAGCAGTCGCGGGACAGGAACCGGGGAGCTGTTTTTT. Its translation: CASSRGTGTGELFF.

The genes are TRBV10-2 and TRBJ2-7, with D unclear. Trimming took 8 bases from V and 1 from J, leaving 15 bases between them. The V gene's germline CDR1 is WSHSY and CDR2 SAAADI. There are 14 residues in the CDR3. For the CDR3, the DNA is TGCGCCAGCGCCGAGACACGCCTTTCCTACGAGCAGTACGTC. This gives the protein CASAETRLSYEQYV.

CDR3 DNA sequence: TGTGCCTGGAGTCCAGACAGGGGGGCCTACAATGAGCAGTTCTTC. Protein sequence: CAWSPDRGAYNEQFF. The chain links TRBV30 to TRBJ2-1; 9 nucleotides match TRBD1. The J segment lost 2 bases and the V segment lost 2 bases, leaving 4 bases of the junction unmatched. The CDR3 is 15 amino acids. Germline CDR1 reads GTSNPN; CDR2 reads SVGIG (reference sequence).

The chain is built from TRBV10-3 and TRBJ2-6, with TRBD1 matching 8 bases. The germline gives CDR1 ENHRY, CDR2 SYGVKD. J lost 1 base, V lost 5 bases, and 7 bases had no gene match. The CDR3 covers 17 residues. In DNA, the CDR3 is TGTGCCATCAGTAAGGGACAGGAGAGGTCTGGGGCCAACGTCCTGACTTTC. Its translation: CAISKGQERSGANVLTF.

CDR3 nucleotides: TGTGCCAGCAGCTTAGCCCCTCACACCGGGGAGCTGTTTTTT. Its protein is CASSLAPHTGELFF. The chain couples TRBV11-3 to TRBJ2-2, with D unresolved. Looked up from germline, CDR1 is SGHNT and CDR2 is YENEEA. V lost 1 base to trimming and J lost 3 bases, with 6 bases between them. CDR3 length equals 14 residues.

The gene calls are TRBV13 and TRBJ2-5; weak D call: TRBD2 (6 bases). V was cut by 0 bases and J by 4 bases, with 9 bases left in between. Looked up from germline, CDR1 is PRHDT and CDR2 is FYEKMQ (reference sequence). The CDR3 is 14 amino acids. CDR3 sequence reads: CASSLGLAGETQYF. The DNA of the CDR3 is TGTGCCAGCAGCTTAGGACTAGCCGGAGAGACCCAGTACTTC.

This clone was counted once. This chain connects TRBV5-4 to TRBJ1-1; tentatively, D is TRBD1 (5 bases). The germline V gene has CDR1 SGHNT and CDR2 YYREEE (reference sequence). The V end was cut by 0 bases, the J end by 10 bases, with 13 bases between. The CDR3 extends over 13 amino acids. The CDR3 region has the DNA TGTGCCAGCAGCTTGGCCCCCGGGGACTTAGCTTTCTTT. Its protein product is CASSLAPGDLAFF.

CDR3 in DNA: TGTGCCAGCACCGAAAGGGGGATCAGACAGCCCCAGCATTTT. Its translation is CASTERGIRQPQHF. This chain uses TRBV6-1 with TRBJ1-5; a possible D gene is TRBD1 (6 bases). The CDR3 loop spans 14 amino acids. Germline CDR1 MNHNS, CDR2 SASEGT. V was shortened by 7 bases and J by 7 bases, with 17 bases between the two germline ends.

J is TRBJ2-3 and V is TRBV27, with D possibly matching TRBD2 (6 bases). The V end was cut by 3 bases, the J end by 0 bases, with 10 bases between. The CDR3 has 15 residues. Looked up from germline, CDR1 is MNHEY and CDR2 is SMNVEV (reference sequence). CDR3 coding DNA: TGTGCCAGCAGTTTTTCGACTAGAAGCACAGATACGCAGTATTTT. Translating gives CASSFSTRSTDTQYF.